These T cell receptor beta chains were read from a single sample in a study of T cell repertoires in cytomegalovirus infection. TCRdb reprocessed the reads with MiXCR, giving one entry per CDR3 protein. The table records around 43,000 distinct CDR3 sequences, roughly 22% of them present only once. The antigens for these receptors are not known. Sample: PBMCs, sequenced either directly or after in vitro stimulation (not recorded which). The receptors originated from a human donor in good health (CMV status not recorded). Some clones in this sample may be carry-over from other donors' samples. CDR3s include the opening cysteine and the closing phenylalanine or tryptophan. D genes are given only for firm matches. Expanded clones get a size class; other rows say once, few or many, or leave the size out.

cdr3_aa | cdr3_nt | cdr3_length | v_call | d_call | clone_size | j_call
CSSRIGPSSYNSPLHF | TGCAGCTCAAGGATAGGCCCCAGCTCCTATAATTCACCCCTCCACTTT | 16 | TRBV20-1 | NA | many | TRBJ1-6
CASNDRWGAGTDTQYF | TGTGCCAGTAATGATAGGTGGGGGGCTGGCACAGATACGCAGTATTTT | 16 | TRBV19 | NA | many | TRBJ2-3
CSATLAGAVTDTQYF | TGCAGTGCCACACTAGCGGGGGCCGTCACAGATACGCAGTATTTT | 15 | TRBV20-1 | TRBD2 | few | TRBJ2-3
CAREQGADYGYTF | TGTGCCAGAGAACAGGGGGCGGACTATGGCTACACCTTC | 13 | TRBV25-1 | TRBD1 | NA | TRBJ1-2
CATRDFGANVLTF | TGTGCCACCAGGGATTTTGGGGCCAACGTCCTGACTTTC | 13 | TRBV28 | NA | NA | TRBJ2-6
CASFEAGGYEQYF | TGTGCCAGCTTTGAAGCGGGGGGATACGAGCAGTACTTC | 13 | TRBV5-6 | TRBD2 | many | TRBJ2-7
CASSPVTSWENEQFF | TGTGCCAGCAGCCCCGTGACCTCGTGGGAGAATGAGCAGTTCTTC | 15 | TRBV7-2 | NA | many | TRBJ2-1
CASSPTGGRAMNTEAFF | TGTGCCAGCAGCCCGACAGGGGGTAGGGCCATGAACACTGAAGCTTTCTTT | 17 | TRBV12-3/TRBV12-4 | TRBD1 | few | TRBJ1-1
CSASSTGRNQPQHF | TGCAGTGCTAGCTCGACAGGGAGGAATCAGCCCCAGCATTTT | 14 | TRBV20-1 | TRBD1 | few | TRBJ1-5
CASTPGPQETQYF | TGTGCCAGCACCCCCGGGCCCCAAGAGACCCAGTACTTC | 13 | TRBV12-3/TRBV12-4 | NA | NA | TRBJ2-5
CASSQPRDEQFF | TGCGCCAGCAGCCAACCAAGGGATGAGCAGTTCTTC | 12 | TRBV4-1 | NA | few | TRBJ2-1
CASSARAPDTQYF | TGTGCCAGCAGCGCCCGGGCGCCAGATACGCAGTATTTT | 13 | TRBV7-2 | NA | NA | TRBJ2-3
CASSLSGLSNQPQHF | TGCGCCAGCAGCTTATCGGGGCTTAGCAATCAGCCCCAGCATTTT | 15 | TRBV5-1 | NA | NA | TRBJ1-5
CASSLTSGSNNEQFF | TGTGCCAGCAGCCTTACTAGCGGGAGCAACAATGAGCAGTTCTTC | 15 | TRBV7-8 | TRBD2 | many | TRBJ2-1
CASSLTSGNNEQFF | TGTGCCAGCAGCCTGACTAGCGGAAACAATGAGCAGTTCTTC | 14 | TRBV5-4 | TRBD2 | many | TRBJ2-1
CASSIGTSLYEQYF | TGTGCCAGCAGTATCGGGACTAGCCTTTACGAGCAGTACTTC | 14 | TRBV12-3/TRBV12-4 | TRBD2 | NA | TRBJ2-7
CASSPGDSQETQYF | TGTGCCAGCAGCCCGGGGGATTCGCAAGAGACCCAGTACTTC | 14 | TRBV7-2 | NA | many | TRBJ2-5
CASSHRGLAGEQYF | TGTGCCAGCAGCCACCGCGGCCTAGCTGGTGAGCAGTACTTC | 14 | TRBV25-1 | NA | many | TRBJ2-7
CASRVAGGSYNEQFF | TGTGCCAGCAGAGTAGCGGGGGGATCCTACAATGAGCAGTTCTTC | 15 | TRBV2 | TRBD2 | NA | TRBJ2-1
CASSYSGEKLFF | TGTGCCAGCAGTTACTCCGGTGAAAAACTGTTTTTT | 12 | TRBV6-5 | NA | NA | TRBJ1-4
CASSISYLNEQFF | TGTGCCAGTAGTATTAGCTATCTCAATGAGCAGTTCTTC | 13 | TRBV19 | NA | few | TRBJ2-1
CASNAGPNYGYTF | TGTGCCAGCAACGCCGGGCCTAACTATGGCTACACCTTC | 13 | TRBV12-3/TRBV12-4 | NA | many | TRBJ1-2
CASSYKAGGHEQFF | TGTGCCAGCAGTTACAAAGCGGGGGGCCATGAGCAGTTCTTC | 14 | TRBV6-2/TRBV6-3 | TRBD2 | many | TRBJ2-1
CASQRAQETQYF | TGTGCCAGCCAGCGGGCGCAAGAGACCCAGTACTTC | 12 | TRBV7-2 | NA | NA | TRBJ2-5
CASSSNLGTDTQYF | TGTGCCAGCAGTTCCAATCTAGGCACAGATACGCAGTATTTT | 14 | TRBV12-3/TRBV12-4 | NA | few | TRBJ2-3
CASSPTSALEQYF | TGCGCCAGCAGTCCGACTAGCGCCCTCGAGCAGTACTTC | 13 | TRBV4-1 | TRBD2 | NA | TRBJ2-7
CASRPGTNTDTQYF | TGTGCCAGTAGACCCGGGACCAACACAGATACGCAGTATTTT | 14 | TRBV19 | NA | many | TRBJ2-3
CASSINRGVDQPQHF | TGTGCCAGTAGTATTAACAGGGGCGTTGATCAGCCCCAGCATTTT | 15 | TRBV19 | TRBD1 | many | TRBJ1-5
CASWEGFREQYF | TGTGCCAGCTGGGAAGGGTTCCGCGAGCAGTACTTC | 12 | TRBV6-2/TRBV6-3 | NA | few | TRBJ2-7
CASSLGVDEQFF | TGTGCCAGCAGCTTGGGCGTAGATGAGCAGTTCTTC | 12 | TRBV7-9 | NA | few | TRBJ2-1
CSALSGLAGTNEQYF | TGCAGTGCTCTGTCGGGTCTAGCGGGAACCAACGAGCAGTACTTC | 15 | TRBV20-1 | TRBD2 | few | TRBJ2-7
CASSSGTSGTDTQYF | TGTGCCAGCAGCTCCGGGACTAGCGGCACAGATACGCAGTATTTT | 15 | TRBV7-9 | TRBD2 | many | TRBJ2-3
CASRLEGGPHEQYF | TGTGCCAGCAGACTGGAGGGGGGCCCCCACGAGCAGTACTTC | 14 | TRBV7-2 | NA | many | TRBJ2-7
CASSLLAIQETQYF | TGTGCCAGCAGCTTACTAGCGATCCAAGAGACCCAGTACTTC | 14 | TRBV7-2 | NA | few | TRBJ2-5
CASSLGTGLREQFF | TGTGCCAGCAGTTTAGGGACAGGTCTTCGTGAGCAGTTCTTC | 14 | TRBV27 | TRBD1 | many | TRBJ2-1
CASRAEIFTEAFF | TGTGCCAGCCGGGCGGAGATTTTCACTGAAGCTTTCTTT | 13 | TRBV5-4 | NA | NA | TRBJ1-1
CAIRELFF | TGTGCCATCAGGGAACTGTTTTTT | 8 | TRBV10-3 | NA | many | TRBJ1-4
CASSLARTGGEKLFF | TGTGCCAGCAGCTTAGCTCGGACAGGGGGTGAAAAACTGTTTTTT | 15 | TRBV7-9 | TRBD1 | many | TRBJ1-4
CASRVQGEAADTQYF | TGTGCCAGCAGGGTCCAGGGGGAAGCAGCTGATACGCAGTATTTT | 15 | TRBV6-1 | TRBD1 | many | TRBJ2-3
CASTPAGLSYGYTF | TGTGCCAGCACCCCGGCAGGGCTTAGCTATGGCTACACCTTC | 14 | TRBV2 | NA | many | TRBJ1-2
CASAQGRNRGLDEQYF | TGTGCCAGCGCCCAAGGGAGGAACAGGGGGTTGGACGAGCAGTACTTC | 16 | TRBV2 | TRBD1 | few | TRBJ2-7
CAISRSGGDTGELFF | TGTGCCATCAGTAGGAGCGGGGGCGACACCGGGGAGCTGTTTTTT | 15 | TRBV10-3 | TRBD2 | few | TRBJ2-2
CASSLGGSSGYNEQFF | TGTGCCAGCAGCTTAGGCGGGAGTAGTGGCTACAATGAGCAGTTCTTC | 16 | TRBV5-4 | TRBD2 | many | TRBJ2-1
CASSERDLKSGVISYNSPLHF | TGTGCCAGCAGTGAAAGGGACCTAAAATCAGGGGTGATCTCCTATAATTCACCCCTCCACTTT | 21 | TRBV12-3/TRBV12-4 | NA | NA | TRBJ1-6
CASRSLGHTFTDTQYF | TGTGCCAGCAGATCCTTGGGACACACATTCACAGATACGCAGTATTTT | 16 | TRBV6-5 | NA | NA | TRBJ2-3
CASSSLTLGYGYTF | TGTGCCAGCAGCTCCCTCACACTGGGCTATGGCTACACCTTC | 14 | TRBV7-2 | NA | many | TRBJ1-2
CASSLVPSGSLYEQYF | TGCGCCAGCAGCTTGGTTCCTAGCGGGAGCCTCTACGAGCAGTACTTC | 16 | TRBV5-1 | TRBD2 | many | TRBJ2-7
CASSLGGNTGELFF | TGTGCCAGCAGTTTAGGCGGGAACACCGGGGAGCTGTTTTTT | 14 | TRBV12-3/TRBV12-4 | NA | many | TRBJ2-2
CASSNLEGAGQPQHF | TGTGCCAGCAGCAACCTGGAGGGGGCGGGTCAGCCCCAGCATTTT | 15 | TRBV3-1 | TRBD1 | few | TRBJ1-5
CASSPTGREKGSSYEQYF | TGTGCCAGCAGCCCCACCGGGCGGGAGAAAGGCAGCTCCTACGAGCAGTACTTC | 18 | TRBV11-2 | TRBD2 | many | TRBJ2-7
CASSHTDRGRRQETQYF | TGTGCCAGCAGCCACACTGACAGGGGCCGGCGACAAGAGACCCAGTACTTC | 17 | TRBV7-8 | TRBD1 | few | TRBJ2-5
CASSRPPGTGTYEQYF | TGTGCCAGCAGTCGACCACCCGGGACAGGAACCTACGAGCAGTACTTC | 16 | TRBV28 | TRBD1 | many | TRBJ2-7
CSPGTSGTQETQYF | TGCAGCCCCGGGACTAGCGGGACTCAAGAGACCCAGTACTTC | 14 | TRBV29-1 | TRBD2 | few | TRBJ2-5
CASSLRGASGVRSDTQYF | TGTGCCAGCAGCTTAAGGGGAGCTAGCGGGGTGAGGTCAGATACGCAGTATTTT | 18 | TRBV7-8 | TRBD2 | few | TRBJ2-3
CASSYGLRNEQFF | TGTGCCAGCAGTTACGGGCTAAGAAATGAGCAGTTCTTC | 13 | TRBV6-6 | NA | NA | TRBJ2-1